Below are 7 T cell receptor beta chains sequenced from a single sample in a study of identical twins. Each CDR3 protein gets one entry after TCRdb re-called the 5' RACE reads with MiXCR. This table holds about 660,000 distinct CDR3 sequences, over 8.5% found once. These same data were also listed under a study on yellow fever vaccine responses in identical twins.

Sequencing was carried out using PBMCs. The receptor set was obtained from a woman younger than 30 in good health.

CDR3 residues: CSVEVAGGGAYEQYF. As DNA, the CDR3 is TGCAGCGTTGAAGTGGCGGGGGGTGGGGCCTACGAGCAGTACTTC. The rearrangement joins TRBV29-1 to TRBJ2-7; 8 bases are shared with TRBD2. The CDR3 totals 15 residues. From germline, CDR1 is SQVTM and CDR2 ANQGSEA. Trimming removed 1 base from V and 2 bases from J; junction bases left unmatched: 7.

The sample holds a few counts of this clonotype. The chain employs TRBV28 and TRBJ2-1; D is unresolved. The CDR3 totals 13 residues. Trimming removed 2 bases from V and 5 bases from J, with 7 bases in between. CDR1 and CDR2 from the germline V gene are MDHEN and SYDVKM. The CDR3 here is CASSLTVNNEQFF. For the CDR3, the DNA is TGTGCCAGCAGTTTAACCGTAAACAATGAGCAGTTCTTC. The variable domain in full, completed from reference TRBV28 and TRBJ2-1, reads DVKVTQSSRYLVKRTGEKVFLECVQDMDHENMFWYRQDPGLGLRLIYFSYDVKMKEKGDIPEGYSVSREKKERFSLILESASTNQTSMYLCASSLTVNNEQFFGPGTRLTVL.

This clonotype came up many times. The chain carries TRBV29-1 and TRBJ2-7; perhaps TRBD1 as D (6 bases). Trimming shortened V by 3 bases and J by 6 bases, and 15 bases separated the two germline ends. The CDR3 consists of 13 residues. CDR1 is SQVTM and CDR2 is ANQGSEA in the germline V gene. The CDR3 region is CSVDMRGTGEQYF. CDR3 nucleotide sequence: TGCAGCGTTGACATGAGGGGGACGGGCGAGCAGTACTTC.

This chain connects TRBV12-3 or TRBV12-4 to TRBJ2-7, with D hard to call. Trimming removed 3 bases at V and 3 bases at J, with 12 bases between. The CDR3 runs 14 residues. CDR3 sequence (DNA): TGTGCCAGCAGTTTTGGGATTAGCAGCTACGAGCAGTACTTC. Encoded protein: CASSFGISSYEQYF.

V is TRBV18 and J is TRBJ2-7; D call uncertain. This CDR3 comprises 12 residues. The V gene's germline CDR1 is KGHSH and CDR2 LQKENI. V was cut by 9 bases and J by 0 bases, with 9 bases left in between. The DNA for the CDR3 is TGTGCCAGAACACCATCCTCCTACGAGCAGTACTTC. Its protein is CARTPSSYEQYF. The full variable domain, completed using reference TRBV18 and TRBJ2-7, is NAGVMQNPRHLVRRRGQEARLRCSPMKGHSHVYWYRQLPEEGLKFMVYLQKENIIDESGMPKERFSAEFPKEGPSILRIQQVVRGDSAAYFCARTPSSYEQYFGPGTRLTVT.

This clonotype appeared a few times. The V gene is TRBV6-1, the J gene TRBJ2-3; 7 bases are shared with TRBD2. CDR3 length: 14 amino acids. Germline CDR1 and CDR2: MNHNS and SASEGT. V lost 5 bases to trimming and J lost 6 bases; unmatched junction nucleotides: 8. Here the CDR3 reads CASSRRTSGDTQYF. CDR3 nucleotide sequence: TGTGCCAGCAGTCGAAGGACTAGTGGGGATACGCAGTATTTT.

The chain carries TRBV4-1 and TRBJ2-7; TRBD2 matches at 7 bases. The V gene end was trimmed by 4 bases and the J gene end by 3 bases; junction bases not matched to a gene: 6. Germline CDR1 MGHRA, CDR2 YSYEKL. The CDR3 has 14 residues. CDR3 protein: CASSRAGTVYEQYF. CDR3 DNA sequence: TGCGCCAGCAGCCGAGCGGGGACGGTCTACGAGCAGTACTTC.